The 24 T cell receptor beta chains below come from one sample, sequenced in a study of T cells in Graves' hyperthyroidism and ophthalmopathy. RNA transcripts provided the source from which TCR beta CDR3 regions were amplified. HTBI primers were the set used in a first-round RT-PCR of the TCR CDR3. TCRdb reanalysed the multiplex PCR reads using MiXCR and keeps one entry per CDR3 protein. The table records 750,000 to 950,000 distinct CDR3 sequences, over 35% of them present only once. What was sequenced was blood. The receptors come from a man between 18 and 35 years old with Graves' hyperthyroidism.

The rearrangement links TRBV2 to TRBJ1-4, with D unclear. Germline assignment: CDR1 SNHLY and CDR2 FYNNEI. The V end lost 5 bases, the J end lost 8 bases, and 15 bases lay between the germline ends. The CDR3 is 14 amino acids. CDR3 coding DNA: TGTGCCAGCAGTTTTGGATCAGACGGGGAAAAACTGTTTTTT. It is translated as CASSFGSDGEKLFF. The whole variable domain, filled in from reference TRBV2 and TRBJ1-4, reads EPEVTQTPSHQVTQMGQEVILRCVPISNHLYFYWYRQILGQKVEFLVSFYNNEISEKSEIFDDQFSVERPDGSNFTLKIRSTKLEDSAMYFCASSFGSDGEKLFFGSGTQLSVL.

In this sample, this clonotype turned up a few times. The chain links TRBV7-2 to TRBJ2-7; the match to TRBD1 covers 7 bases. V shed 7 bases and J 0 bases; nucleotides not matched to a gene: 12. In germline, CDR1 is SGHTA, CDR2 FQGNSA. There are 16 residues in the CDR3. CDR3 in DNA: TGTGCCAGCACCGTAAACTTCACAGGGGTCTCCTACGAGCAGTACTTC. It is translated as CASTVNFTGVSYEQYF.

The chain uses TRBV20-1 and TRBJ2-7, with 12 bases identical to TRBD2. The CDR3 consists of 15 residues. Trimming took 5 bases from V and 7 from J; bases not matched to a gene: 12. Germline V gene data show CDR1 as DFQATT and CDR2 as SNEGSKA (reference sequence). In DNA, the CDR3 is TGCAGTGCTCTTGGACTAGCGGGATTAACGGAAGAGCAGTACTTC. It encodes CSALGLAGLTEEQYF.

The chain has TRBV29-1 and TRBJ2-2, with D perhaps TRBD1 (6 bases). The CDR3 has 17 residues. Deletions cut 7 bases from V and 6 bases from J, with 27 bases between. Germline V gene lookup returns CDR1 SQVTM and CDR2 ANQGSEA. CDR3 coding DNA: TGCAGCGGTCGAGTTGCAGGGGAAGGTCTAAGCTCCGGGGAGCTGTTTTTT. It codes for CSGRVAGEGLSSGELFF.

V gene TRBV5-1 combines with J gene TRBJ2-6, with 7 bases aligning to TRBD1. This CDR3 has 17 amino acids. The V segment lost 4 bases and the J segment 3 bases; nucleotides outside the gene matches: 10. Per germline, CDR1 SGHRS and CDR2 YFSETQ. The CDR3 DNA reads as TGCGCCAGCAGCCCTTTGAAGGGGGCGGATGGGGCCAACGTCCTGACTTTC. It specifies CASSPLKGADGANVLTF.

The CDR3: CASSHEARGPGELFF. CDR3 DNA: TGTGCCAGCAGCCACGAGGCGCGGGGACCCGGGGAGCTGTTTTTT. This chain uses TRBV7-9 with TRBJ2-2, with a weak D call TRBD2 (6 bases). The germline gives CDR1 SEHNR, CDR2 FQNEAQ (reference sequence). The CDR3 is 15 residues long. Trimming took 5 bases from V and 6 from J, leaving 16 bases between them.

This rearrangement joins TRBV7-9 to TRBJ2-5; TRBD1 matches at 8 bases. The trim removed 2 bases at V and 2 bases at J, leaving 4 bases unmatched. CDR3 length equals 15 residues. Germline loops: CDR1 SEHNR, CDR2 FQNEAQ (reference sequence). CDR3 residues: CASSLRGQVQETQYF. DNA for the CDR3: TGTGCCAGCAGCTTAAGGGGACAGGTACAAGAGACCCAGTACTTC.

A few counts support this clonotype. This sequence joins TRBV12-5 and TRBJ1-1; unclear D gene. The CDR3 covers 12 residues. Trimming took off 7 bases at V and 11 bases at J, with 17 bases between the two ends. Germline V gene data show CDR1 as LGHNT and CDR2 as FRNRAP. The CDR3 nucleotides are TGTGCTAGTGCTCAGGACTTGGTGAGCGCTTTCTTT. Its protein product is CASAQDLVSAFF.

CDR3 sequence (DNA): TGTGCCAGCAGCTTAGGGGACAGGGGGCCGGTCGATGAAAAACTGTTTTTT. Protein product: CASSLGDRGPVDEKLFF. V gene TRBV7-9 combines with J gene TRBJ1-4, with 12 bases that match TRBD1. The V and J ends lost 1 base and 6 bases, in that order; junction bases with no gene match: 6. CDR1 and CDR2 from the germline V gene are SEHNR and FQNEAQ (reference sequence). This CDR3 contains 17 residues.

This clonotype came up many times. The V gene is TRBV12-3 or TRBV12-4, the J gene TRBJ1-4; no clear D. The CDR3 loop spans 12 amino acids. The V end was cut by 6 bases, the J end by 6 bases, with 8 bases between. For the CDR3, the DNA is TGTGCCAGCAGCCTAATTGATGAAAAACTGTTTTTT. It encodes CASSLIDEKLFF.

This clonotype has ten or more counts. This chain uses TRBV9 with TRBJ1-1, with a possible D match to TRBD1 (5 bases). The CDR3 contains 13 residues. The germline V and J ends were trimmed by 3 bases and 11 bases, with 17 bases remaining between them. In germline, CDR1 is SGDLS, CDR2 YYNGEE. In DNA, the CDR3 is TGTGCCAGCAGCGGGCCGGGTGGGGCAGTCGCTTTCTTT. Its translation: CASSGPGGAVAFF. Full variable domain (rest looked up from reference TRBV9 and TRBJ1-1): DSGVTQTPKHLITATGQRVTLRCSPRSGDLSVYWYQQSLDQGLQFLIQYYNGEERAKGNILERFSAQQFPDLHSELNLSSLELGDSALYFCASSGPGGAVAFFGQGTRLTVV.

The chain has TRBV24-1 and TRBJ1-5; D is possibly TRBD1 (6 bases). CDR3 length: 14 residues. V was trimmed by 7 bases and J by 0 bases, leaving 9 bases between them. CDR1 is KGHDR, CDR2 SFDVKD, per germline. CDR3 loop: CATRGARSNQPQHF. CDR3 nucleotide sequence: TGTGCCACCAGGGGGGCACGTAGCAATCAGCCCCAGCATTTT.

The chain recombines TRBV20-1 with TRBJ1-5; 9 bases agree with TRBD1. Germline lookup yields CDR1 DFQATT and CDR2 SNEGSKA (reference sequence). The CDR3 loop spans 14 amino acids. Trimming cost V 4 bases and J 1 base; bases outside gene matches: 2. CDR3 loop: CSANTGGSNQPQHF. The CDR3 DNA reads as TGCAGTGCTAATACAGGGGGCAGCAATCAGCCCCAGCATTTT.

This clonotype came up many times. V usage is TRBV29-1 and J usage is TRBJ1-1; 8 bases align to TRBD1. The length of the CDR3 is 14 residues. The germline gives CDR1 SQVTM, CDR2 ANQGSEA. The ends lost 2 bases at V and 10 bases at J; junction bases unmatched: 12. The CDR3 is CSVEKGNRGGTAFF. CDR3 in DNA: TGCAGCGTTGAAAAGGGAAACAGGGGGGGGACAGCTTTCTTT.

There are a few counts of this clonotype. The gene calls are TRBV29-1 and TRBJ1-1; no clear D. This CDR3 region has 15 residues. V lost 2 bases to trimming and J lost 5 bases, with 18 bases between them. Germline-derived CDR1 and CDR2 are SQVTM and ANQGSEA. The CDR3 sequence: CSVETSGRRGTEAFF. CDR3 nucleotide sequence: TGCAGCGTTGAAACTAGCGGGAGGAGAGGGACTGAAGCTTTCTTT.

This clonotype was detected a few times. V gene TRBV4-1 combines with J gene TRBJ2-7; a weak D match, TRBD2 (5 bases). This CDR3 spans 13 amino acids. Trimming removed 2 bases from V and 4 bases from J, with 9 bases in between. Germline lookup yields CDR1 MGHRA and CDR2 YSYEKL. Here the CDR3 reads CASSQSEGYEQYF. As DNA, the CDR3 is TGCGCCAGCAGCCAAAGCGAGGGATACGAGCAGTACTTC.

Comments on this clonotype: Only one base separates this from a far larger clonotype, so it likely reflects a read error. The chain combines TRBV7-2 with TRBJ2-7; the D is unclear. From germline, CDR1 is SGHTA and CDR2 FQGNSA. The length of the CDR3 is 13 residues. The CDR3 DNA follows: TGTGTCAGCAGCTTAGACCCTTCCTACGAGCAGTACTTC. It translates to CVSSLDPSYEQYF. The variable domain in full, with the rest retrieved from reference TRBV7-2 and TRBJ2-7, is GAGVSQSPSNKVTEKGKDVELRCDPISGHTALYWYRQSLGQGLEFLIYFQGNSAPDKSGLPSDRFSAERTGGSVSTLTIQRTQQEDSAVYLCVSSLDPSYEQYFGPGTRLTVT.

Turning to this clonotype: The final CDR3 position lacks the conserved phenylalanine or tryptophan, pointing to a likely read error. The V gene is TRBV9, the J gene TRBJ1-1, with D unresolved. CDR3 length: 13 residues. CDR1 SGDLS and CDR2 YYNGEE come from the germline V gene. The V end lost 4 bases, the J end lost 9 bases, and 16 bases lay between the germline ends. As DNA, the CDR3 is TGTGCCAGCAGCCCTAGATCCGGTTTTCAAGCTTTCTCT. This encodes CASSPRSGFQAFS.

This chain's CDR3 is CSVDGRAGDGGYTF. CDR3 sequence (DNA): TGCAGCGTTGACGGGCGAGCGGGAGATGGTGGCTACACCTTC. This chain connects TRBV29-1 to TRBJ1-2; no firm D call. Trimming took off 3 bases at V and 7 bases at J, with 18 bases between the two ends. The CDR3 is 14 residues long. Per germline, CDR1 SQVTM and CDR2 ANQGSEA.

In its sample, this clonotype was seen a few times. Relative to the germline gene, one junction end is altered; a read error may explain this. The chain couples TRBV5-4 to TRBJ1-5; 7 positions agree with TRBD1. The germline V gene has CDR1 SGHNT and CDR2 YYREEE (reference sequence). CDR3 size: 15 residues. The CDR3 coding sequence is TGTGCCAACAGCGCGGGGACAGAGCATTATCAGCCCCAGCATTTT. As protein: CANSAGTEHYQPQHF.

The chain joins TRBV10-3 to TRBJ2-7, with TRBD1 matching over 9 bases. CDR3 length: 14 residues. Trimming took 6 bases from V and 4 from J; bases not matched to a gene: 7. CDR1 and CDR2 from the germline V gene are ENHRY and SYGVKD. Written as DNA, the CDR3 is TGTGCCATCAGCCCGGACAGGGGTGGGTACGAGCAGTACTTC. It translates to CAISPDRGGYEQYF.

This chain connects TRBV10-3 to TRBJ2-5, with TRBD2 matching over 13 bases. Looked up from germline, CDR1 is ENHRY and CDR2 is SYGVKD. V trimming: 8 bases; J trimming: 3 bases; junction bases outside the gene matches: 0. CDR3 length equals 13 residues. CDR3 bases: TGTGCCATCGGGACTAGCGGGGAAGAGACCCAGTACTTC. As protein: CAIGTSGEETQYF.

This clonotype was seen only a few times. This sequence joins TRBV27 and TRBJ2-7, with 9 positions matching TRBD1. CDR1 and CDR2 (germline): MNHEY, SMNVEV (reference sequence). V lost 5 bases and J lost 2; bases outside the gene matches: 7. CDR3 size: 15 residues. The CDR3 coding sequence is TGTGCCAGCAGTAGGGACAGGGAGGGCGCCTACGAGCAGTACTTC. Translation: CASSRDREGAYEQYF.

A note on this clonotype: A much larger clone is a single base away; this may be a read error. J is TRBJ2-7 and V is TRBV20-1, with D perhaps assigned TRBD1 or TRBD2 (5 bases each). V gave up 5 bases and J gave up 2 bases, with 16 bases separating them. This CDR3 is 14 amino acids long. The V gene's germline CDR1 is DFQATT and CDR2 SNEGSKA (reference sequence). This CDR3 reads CSARSGRGPYEQYF. The CDR3 DNA sequence: TGCAGTGCTCGCTCGGGACGGGGACCCTACGAGCAGTACTTC.